This TCR beta chain came from a study of blood T cell repertoires in COVID-19. Per the original data handling: Reference gene primer amplification yielded estimated nucleated cell counts. Sequencing was performed with immunoSEQ multiplex PCR; in TCRdb, only in-frame clones are kept and a portion is missing. That table supplies the V and J calls and clone size; D and trimming were determined from the DNA. This sample has 180,000 or so clones, with around 87% found just once. The TCR was taken from a man in his forties or fifties with active or convalescent COVID-19. The sequenced sample consisted of peripheral blood.

DNA for the CDR3: TGCAGCGTTTCCTCGGGGTTGGACGACGAGCAGTACTTC. It specifies CSVSSGLDDEQYF. J is TRBJ2-7 and V is TRBV29-1; TRBD2 is a possible D gene (5 bases). Trimming took off 5 bases at V and 5 bases at J, with 16 bases between the two ends. The CDR3 totals 13 residues. From germline, CDR1 is SQVTM and CDR2 ANQGSEA.